A single sample gave rise to the 17 T cell receptor beta chains below, sequenced in a study of T cell changes during pregnancy in multiple sclerosis. The assay was immunoSEQ multiplex PCR, and TCRdb's table has in-frame clones only and misses some. Found here are tens of thousands of clones, roughly 92% of them singletons; the top ten hold under 0.85%. Here the sequenced sample was CD4+ T cells from peripheral blood mononuclear cells, taken in the third trimester of pregnancy. The receptors shown here come from a female donor with multiple sclerosis, enrolled in a pregnancy study.

The V call is TRBV25-1, the J call TRBJ2-3, with 8 positions matching TRBD1. With V trimmed by 4 bases and J by 7 bases, 7 bases remained unmatched. CDR3 size: 14 residues. CDR1 and CDR2 (germline): MGHDK, SYGVNS. As DNA, the CDR3 is TGTGCCAGCAGTGGGACAGGGCCAGGGAATACGCAGTATTTT. This gives the protein CASSGTGPGNTQYF.

The V gene is TRBV7-2, the J gene TRBJ2-5, with 8 bases matching TRBD2. V dropped 2 bases and J dropped 3; count of bases not matched to a gene: 5. Looked up from germline, CDR1 is SGHTA and CDR2 is FQGNSA. The CDR3 runs to 15 residues. This CDR3 is CASSLPGLVKETQYF. DNA of the CDR3: TGTGCCAGCAGCTTACCGGGACTAGTAAAAGAGACCCAGTACTTC.

This chain connects TRBV19 to TRBJ1-1; a weak D match, TRBD1 (5 bases). The CDR3 sequence is 14 residues long. Germline CDR1 and CDR2: LNHDA and SQIVND (reference sequence). With 3 bases removed from V and 3 bases from J, the gap between germline ends came to 11 bases. The CDR3 spells CASSIRAGDTEAFF. The DNA of the CDR3 is TGTGCCAGTAGTATCCGGGCGGGGGACACTGAAGCTTTCTTT.

CDR3: CASSTIRNTDTQYF. The DNA of the CDR3 is TGTGCCAGCAGCACAATTAGAAACACAGATACGCAGTATTTT. This chain joins TRBV21-1 and TRBJ2-3; TRBD2 is the table's D call and was not checked against the DNA. TRBV21-1 represents a pseudogene. The CDR3 has 14 residues.

This chain connects TRBV5-1 to TRBJ2-7, with 12 bases aligning to TRBD2. Germline V gives CDR1 SGHRS, CDR2 YFSETQ. V lost 7 bases to trimming and J lost 6 bases; unmatched junction nucleotides: 11. This CDR3 comprises 15 residues. The CDR3 nucleotides are TGCGCCAGCCGCAGATCGACTAGCGGGAGCAGCGAGCAGTACTTC. It is translated as CASRRSTSGSSEQYF.

The gene calls are TRBV7-9 and TRBJ2-2; TRBD1 aligns across 7 bases. V was clipped by 11 bases and J by 2 bases; unmatched bases: 8. Germline lookup yields CDR1 SEHNR and CDR2 FQNEAQ (reference sequence). This CDR3 comprises 14 residues. The CDR3 is CAALGTANTGELFF. Here the CDR3 DNA reads TGTGCCGCCCTGGGGACAGCTAACACCGGGGAGCTGTTTTTT.

CDR3 loop: CASSLEGQRNQPQHF. In DNA form, the CDR3 reads TGCGCCAGCAGCTTGGAGGGACAACGGAATCAGCCCCAGCATTTT. This rearrangement joins TRBV5-1 to TRBJ1-5, with TRBD1 as a possible D gene (6 bases). Germline lookup yields CDR1 SGHRS and CDR2 YFSETQ. V was shortened by 0 bases and J by 4 bases, with 11 bases between the two germline ends. CDR3 size: 15 residues.

This clone was seen a single time. The rearrangement uses TRBV27 and TRBJ2-5, with TRBD1 matching 8 bases. Per germline, CDR1 MNHEY and CDR2 SMNVEV (reference sequence). V dropped 3 bases and J dropped 4; count of bases not matched to a gene: 4. The CDR3 totals 14 residues. The CDR3 DNA is TGTGCCAGCAGTTTGGGGACAGGAGGAGAGACCCAGTACTTC. Translating gives CASSLGTGGETQYF.

This rearrangement joins TRBV5-6 to TRBJ1-2, with TRBD1 as a possible D gene (5 bases). The CDR3 has 14 amino acids. Trimming took 4 bases from V and 2 from J, leaving 12 bases between them. Germline CDR1 reads SGHDT; CDR2 reads YYEEEE. The CDR3 DNA sequence: TGTGCCAGCAGCCACGACAGAATCAACTATGGCTACACCTTC. This encodes CASSHDRINYGYTF.

The chain uses TRBV7-6 and TRBJ2-3; D is ambiguous. Germline CDR1 and CDR2: SGHVS and FNYEAQ. Between the trimmed V and J ends, which lost 3 bases and 2 bases, there was a span of 15 bases. The CDR3 is 16 residues long. The CDR3 spells CASSLKSIPATDTQYF. The CDR3 DNA reads as TGTGCCAGCAGCTTGAAGTCTATCCCCGCCACAGATACGCAGTATTTT.

This clone was seen more than once but under ten times. The chain has TRBV28 and TRBJ1-1; D is uncertain. The germline gives CDR1 MDHEN, CDR2 SYDVKM. The V and J ends lost 6 bases and 0 bases respectively, with 8 bases between them. This CDR3 has 13 amino acids. The CDR3 protein is CASRGTMNTEAFF. The CDR3 region has the DNA TGTGCCAGCAGGGGCACGATGAACACTGAAGCTTTCTTT. The variable domain in full, completed from reference TRBV28 and TRBJ1-1, reads DVKVTQSSRYLVKRTGEKVFLECVQDMDHENMFWYRQDPGLGLRLIYFSYDVKMKEKGDIPEGYSVSREKKERFSLILESASTNQTSMYLCASRGTMNTEAFFGQGTRLTVV.

The CDR3, as DNA: TGTGCCAGCAGGCGGCACTTTGGGGAGACCCAGTACTTC. This translates into CASRRHFGETQYF. The rearrangement links TRBV6-1 to TRBJ2-5; D gene ambiguous. Trimming left V 6 bases short and J 5 bases short, with 13 bases between. The V gene's germline CDR1 is MNHNS and CDR2 SASEGT. The CDR3 sequence is 13 residues long.

The chain couples TRBV9 to TRBJ2-3; 12 nucleotides line up with TRBD2. Germline V lookup: CDR1 SGDLS, CDR2 YYNGEE. V was clipped by 4 bases and J by 2 bases; unmatched bases: 5. The CDR3 is made up of 16 amino acids. The CDR3, as DNA: TGTGCCAGCAGCTTTGGACTAGCGGGAACCACAGATACGCAGTATTTT. This sequence encodes CASSFGLAGTTDTQYF. The whole variable domain, filled in from reference TRBV9 and TRBJ2-3, reads DSGVTQTPKHLITATGQRVTLRCSPRSGDLSVYWYQQSLDQGLQFLIQYYNGEERAKGNILERFSAQQFPDLHSELNLSSLELGDSALYFCASSFGLAGTTDTQYFGPGTRLTVL.

This chain uses TRBV9 with TRBJ1-2, with 7 bases fitting TRBD1. The CDR3 contains 15 residues. CDR1 SGDLS and CDR2 YYNGEE come from the germline V gene. Trimming cost V 0 bases and J 4 bases; bases outside gene matches: 6. CDR3 amino acids: CASSVGSQGTYGYTF. The CDR3 DNA is TGTGCCAGCAGCGTAGGGTCACAGGGGACCTATGGCTACACCTTC. The full variable domain, completed using reference TRBV9 and TRBJ1-2, is DSGVTQTPKHLITATGQRVTLRCSPRSGDLSVYWYQQSLDQGLQFLIQYYNGEERAKGNILERFSAQQFPDLHSELNLSSLELGDSALYFCASSVGSQGTYGYTFGSGTRLTVV.

The rearrangement uses TRBV9 and TRBJ1-4; 10 bases map to TRBD1. V shed 0 bases, J shed 6 bases, and the junction held 2 bases outside the gene matches. Per the germline V gene, CDR1 is SGDLS and CDR2 is YYNGEE. This CDR3 has 15 residues. In DNA form, the CDR3 reads TGTGCCAGCAGCGTAGGGACAGGGGGATATGAAAAACTGTTTTTT. Its protein product is CASSVGTGGYEKLFF.

This rearrangement joins TRBV30 to TRBJ2-7, with a weak D call TRBD1 (6 bases). The ends were cut back, 3 bases at V and 0 bases at J, with 12 bases in the middle. Germline V gene lookup returns CDR1 GTSNPN and CDR2 SVGIG (reference sequence). The CDR3 loop spans 14 amino acids. This CDR3 is CAWSKDSLSYEQYF. The DNA for the CDR3 is TGTGCCTGGAGCAAGGACAGTCTCTCCTACGAGCAGTACTTC.

V usage is TRBV2 and J usage is TRBJ2-7; D is perhaps TRBD1 (6 bases). This CDR3 region has 15 residues. Per the germline V gene, CDR1 is SNHLY and CDR2 is FYNNEI. V was cut by 7 bases and J by 2 bases, with 18 bases left in between. The chain's CDR3 is CASTQGPQGAYEQYF. CDR3 bases: TGTGCCAGCACTCAGGGGCCTCAGGGAGCCTACGAGCAGTACTTC.